These 29 T cell receptor beta chains originate from one sample sequenced in a study of cytomegalovirus exposure and HLA in healthy donors. PCR was performed using 60 Vbeta and 13 Jbeta primers. Method: immunoSEQ multiplex PCR; TCRdb's copy keeps in-frame clones and lacks some. In the table there are some 190,000 clones, 76% of which are singletons. The specimen was PBMCs. These receptors all stem from a man between 18 and 29 years old in good health and CMV-seronegative.

This chain uses TRBV6-4 with TRBJ2-5; D unclear. Germline CDR1 and CDR2: MRHNA and SNTAGT. The CDR3 runs to 9 residues. The V end lost 8 bases, the J end lost 6 bases, and 4 bases lay between the germline ends. CDR3 in amino acids: CASGQTQYF. CDR3 DNA sequence: TGTGCCAGCGGGCAGACCCAGTACTTC.

The chain joins TRBV7-2 to TRBJ1-2; TRBD1 might be the D (5 bases). The CDR3 totals 13 residues. The V end lost 1 base, the J end lost 6 bases, and 9 bases lay between the germline ends. Germline V gene lookup returns CDR1 SGHTA and CDR2 FQGNSA. CDR3 sequence reads: CASSLGEGNGYTF. CDR3 nucleotide sequence: TGTGCCAGCAGCTTAGGGGAGGGGAATGGCTACACCTTC.

The chain has TRBV27 and TRBJ2-1; D might be TRBD2 (6 bases). Trimming shortened V by 0 bases and J by 3 bases, and 6 bases separated the two germline ends. Germline CDR1 MNHEY, CDR2 SMNVEV (reference sequence). CDR3 length equals 14 residues. This chain's CDR3 is CASSLSGGYNEQFF. For the CDR3, the DNA is TGTGCCAGCAGTTTATCGGGGGGCTACAATGAGCAGTTCTTC.

In nucleotides, the CDR3 is TGTGCCAGCAGCCTTTCTAGCGGTTTCGACGAGACCCAGTACTTC. This codes for CASSLSSGFDETQYF. The V call is TRBV7-8, the J call TRBJ2-5; 7 bases are shared with TRBD2. CDR3 length equals 15 residues. Germline-derived CDR1 and CDR2 are SGHVS and FQNEAQ. V lost 5 bases and J lost 5; bases outside the gene matches: 11.

The rearrangement joins TRBV6-5 to TRBJ1-6; D perhaps matches TRBD1 (5 bases). The CDR3 extends over 16 amino acids. With 4 bases removed from V and 2 bases from J, the gap between germline ends came to 12 bases. The germline CDR1 and CDR2 sequences are MNHEY and SVGAGI. The CDR3 sequence is CASSSRGGPYNSPLHF. The CDR3 DNA sequence: TGTGCCAGCAGTTCCCGGGGGGGACCCTATAATTCACCCCTCCACTTT.

The chain employs TRBV4-1 and TRBJ2-5; 7 positions agree with TRBD2. The CDR3 totals 13 residues. V was clipped by 5 bases and J by 2 bases; unmatched bases: 2. The germline gives CDR1 MGHRA, CDR2 YSYEKL. This chain's CDR3 is CASSLGLQETQYF. The DNA for the CDR3 is TGCGCCAGCAGCTTGGGACTACAAGAGACCCAGTACTTC.

The chain has TRBV28 and TRBJ2-4; 11 bases agree with TRBD2. The germline gives CDR1 MDHEN, CDR2 SYDVKM. CDR3 length: 19 residues. With V trimmed by 3 bases and J by 2 bases, 12 bases remained unmatched. CDR3 in amino acids: CASSFLAGGPSGSKNIQYF. The CDR3 DNA is TGTGCCAGCAGTTTCTTAGCGGGGGGGCCGAGTGGATCCAAAAACATTCAGTACTTC.

The rearrangement joins TRBV7-9 to TRBJ2-1; D may be TRBD2 (5 bases). V was clipped by 4 bases and J by 7 bases, with 8 bases between them. In germline, CDR1 is SEHNR, CDR2 FQNEAQ (reference sequence). CDR3 length equals 12 residues. The CDR3 is CASSSRGNEQFF. The CDR3, as DNA: TGTGCCAGCAGCTCCCGGGGAAATGAGCAGTTCTTC.

This clone was counted between two and nine times. V gene TRBV6-1 combines with J gene TRBJ1-5; 8 bases are a match to TRBD1. V was clipped by 4 bases and J by 4 bases; unmatched bases: 6. The CDR3 covers 15 residues. Germline V gene lookup returns CDR1 MNHNS and CDR2 SASEGT. The CDR3 DNA reads TGTGCCAGCAGTGCTCGGACAGGGCGTAATCAGCCCCAGCATTTT. Translated, it gives CASSARTGRNQPQHF.

V usage is TRBV27 and J usage is TRBJ2-3; TRBD2 might be the D (6 bases). The CDR3 totals 15 residues. V shed 0 bases and J shed 10 bases, with 17 bases lying between them. CDR1 and CDR2 from the germline V gene are MNHEY and SMNVEV (reference sequence). The CDR3 here is CASSLSSRGTWPQYF. The CDR3 coding sequence is TGTGCCAGCAGTTTATCCTCCCGCGGGACCTGGCCGCAGTATTTT.

This clone was observed a few times. The rearrangement joins TRBV11-2 to TRBJ2-2, with D tentatively TRBD1 (5 bases). The germline CDR1 and CDR2 sequences are SGHAT and FQNNGV. Between the trimmed V and J ends, which lost 5 bases and 6 bases, there was a span of 13 bases. CDR3 size: 14 residues. The CDR3 protein is CASSGVRGPGELFF. The CDR3 nucleotides are TGTGCCAGCAGCGGGGTAAGGGGCCCCGGGGAGCTGTTTTTT.

The CDR3 here is CASSSRSGTGELFF. The CDR3 DNA reads TGTGCCAGCAGCTCGAGGAGCGGGACCGGGGAGCTGTTTTTT. V and J are TRBV11-1 and TRBJ2-2, with D possibly being TRBD2 (6 bases). V was shortened by 4 bases and J by 5 bases, with 11 bases between the two germline ends. This CDR3 spans 14 amino acids. Germline V gene sequence: CDR1 SGHAT, CDR2 FQDESV (reference sequence).

The rearrangement uses TRBV7-2 and TRBJ1-5, with TRBD1 matching over 8 bases. The V gene end was trimmed by 2 bases and the J gene end by 7 bases; junction bases not matched to a gene: 1. CDR1 and CDR2 from the germline V gene are SGHTA and FQGNSA. The CDR3 has 13 residues. CDR3 sequence reads: CASSLQGAQPQHF. The CDR3 coding sequence is TGTGCCAGCAGCTTACAGGGGGCGCAGCCCCAGCATTTT.

CDR3 residues: CASSEQGYEQYF. The CDR3 DNA follows: TGCGCCAGCAGCGAACAGGGCTACGAGCAGTACTTC. This chain uses TRBV5-1 with TRBJ2-7; a weak D match, TRBD1 (6 bases). The CDR3 is made up of 12 amino acids. V shed 4 bases and J shed 3 bases, with 8 bases lying between them. CDR1 is SGHRS, CDR2 YFSETQ, per germline.

This rearrangement joins TRBV6-1 to TRBJ2-5; the match to TRBD1 covers 7 bases. The DNA end lines up better with TRBJ2-7; the J call may be wrong. The CDR3 covers 14 residues. Germline-derived CDR1 and CDR2 are MNHNS and SASEGT. The CDR3 loop reads CASSLRDSAYEQYF. CDR3 sequence (DNA): TGTGCCAGCAGTCTAAGGGACAGCGCCTACGAGCAGTACTTC.

The CDR3 protein is CASSLVRAGGQETQYF. The CDR3 bases are TGTGCCAGCAGCTTAGTTCGAGCGGGAGGCCAAGAGACCCAGTACTTC. The chain carries TRBV11-2 and TRBJ2-5, with 9 bases aligning to TRBD2. This CDR3 is built from 16 residues. With 1 base clipped from V and 1 base from J, the junction kept 4 bases outside the gene matches. The germline gives CDR1 SGHAT, CDR2 FQNNGV.

A few counts support this clone. The J gene is TRBJ1-5, the V gene TRBV5-6; a weak D match, TRBD1 (5 bases). Trimming left V 0 bases short and J 9 bases short, with 13 bases between. The CDR3 is 14 amino acids. Per the germline V gene, CDR1 is SGHDT and CDR2 is YYEEEE. The CDR3 DNA reads as TGTGCCAGCAGCTTGGGTGGGGGGGGAGGGCCCCAGCATTTT. This codes for CASSLGGGGGPQHF.

The gene calls are TRBV6-6 and TRBJ2-7, with 10 bases that match TRBD1. The CDR3 is made up of 14 amino acids. Germline-derived CDR1 and CDR2 are MNHNY and SVGAGI (reference sequence). With V trimmed by 6 bases and J by 3 bases, 5 bases remained unmatched. The CDR3 sequence: CASSSGQGGYEQYF. In DNA, the CDR3 is TGTGCCAGCAGCTCCGGACAGGGGGGCTACGAGCAGTACTTC.

The rearrangement links TRBV6-5 to TRBJ2-7, with D perhaps TRBD1 (6 bases). Looked up from germline, CDR1 is MNHEY and CDR2 is SVGAGI. Trimming cost V 4 bases and J 4 bases, with 14 bases left between them. This CDR3 is built from 14 residues. The CDR3 loop is CASSSTGLGYEQYF. The CDR3 nucleotides are TGTGCCAGCAGTTCTACAGGGCTCGGATACGAGCAGTACTTC.

CDR3 DNA sequence: TGTGCCAGCAGCTCAACAGGGAAGGGGACCCCCTACGAGCAGTACTTC. This gives the protein CASSSTGKGTPYEQYF. J is TRBJ2-7 and V is TRBV28, with TRBD1 as a possible D gene (6 bases). With 6 bases removed from V and 2 bases from J, the gap between germline ends came to 20 bases. CDR1 is MDHEN, CDR2 SYDVKM, per germline. CDR3 length: 16 residues.

The J gene is TRBJ2-7, the V gene TRBV29-1; the match to TRBD2 covers 8 bases. This CDR3 spans 12 amino acids. Germline CDR1 reads SQVTM; CDR2 reads ANQGSEA. After removal of 6 bases from V and 2 bases from J, the junction contained 3 bases not matched to a gene. CDR3 region: CSVAGATYEQYF. In nucleotides, the CDR3 is TGCAGCGTAGCGGGGGCAACCTACGAGCAGTACTTC.

Only a few counts were recorded for this clone. The J gene is TRBJ2-2, the V gene TRBV9; D remains unclear. Per germline, CDR1 SGDLS and CDR2 YYNGEE. The CDR3 covers 14 residues. Trimming left V 4 bases short and J 1 base short, with 8 bases between. CDR3 in DNA: TGTGCCAGCAGCCCCTCGGGGAACACCGGGGAGCTGTTTTTT. Amino acids: CASSPSGNTGELFF.

As regards this clone: The sample holds other DNA sequences that translate to the same CDR3. The chain uses TRBV10-3 and TRBJ1-4, with D perhaps TRBD1 (5 bases). The CDR3 consists of 13 residues. V lost 2 bases, J lost 8 bases, and 9 bases lay in between. Germline V lookup: CDR1 ENHRY, CDR2 SYGVKD. The CDR3 reads CAISEGAREKLFF. The CDR3 nucleotides are TGTGCCATCAGTGAGGGGGCGAGGGAAAAACTGTTTTTT.

This clone was recorded a few times. The chain employs TRBV6-1 and TRBJ2-5; 9 bases match TRBD2. The end of the DNA is better explained by TRBJ2-7, so the J call may be wrong. Germline CDR1 MNHNS, CDR2 SASEGT. The CDR3 spans 14 residues. The DNA for the CDR3 is TGTGCCAGCAGTGGGGTAGCGGGAGTGTACGAGCAGTACTTC. This sequence encodes CASSGVAGVYEQYF.

The chain recombines TRBV10-3 with TRBJ2-6, with 10 positions matching TRBD1. This CDR3 comprises 18 residues. J was trimmed by 0 bases and V by 5 bases; bases with no gene match: 7. In germline, CDR1 is ENHRY, CDR2 SYGVKD. CDR3 in amino acids: CAISRWTGGDSGANVLTF. In DNA, the CDR3 is TGTGCCATCAGTCGATGGACAGGGGGGGACTCTGGGGCCAACGTCCTGACTTTC.

This clone was seen once. This chain links TRBV5-1 with TRBJ2-1, with D possibly TRBD1 on 6 matching bases. CDR3 size: 16 residues. Trimming removed 3 bases at V and 2 bases at J, with 15 bases between. Looked up from germline, CDR1 is SGHRS and CDR2 is YFSETQ. The CDR3 protein is CASSWGHGRPYNEQFF. The CDR3 coding sequence is TGCGCCAGCAGCTGGGGACATGGACGGCCCTACAATGAGCAGTTCTTC.

There are a few counts of this clone. The genes are TRBV7-3 and TRBJ2-7, with D possibly being TRBD1 (5 bases). V dropped 1 base and J dropped 0 bases, with 10 bases sitting between them. Germline-derived CDR1 and CDR2 are SGHTA and FQGTGA. The CDR3 sequence is 15 residues long. CDR3 in DNA: TGTGCCAGCAGCTTAAGGGGCGCGGACTCCTACGAGCAGTACTTC. Its protein product is CASSLRGADSYEQYF.

CDR3 DNA sequence: TGTGCCAGCAAGGTGGACAGGGTGAACACCGGGGAGCTGTTTTTT. It yields the protein CASKVDRVNTGELFF. V is TRBV27 and J is TRBJ2-2; the match to TRBD1 covers 8 bases. Trimming took 7 bases from V and 1 from J; bases not matched to a gene: 5. Germline V gene sequence: CDR1 MNHEY, CDR2 SMNVEV (reference sequence). The CDR3 has 15 amino acids.

Worth noting for this clone: Other DNA sequences in the same sample also yield this CDR3. The V and J genes are TRBV28 and TRBJ1-2; the D gene is possibly TRBD1 (5 bases). CDR1 and CDR2 (germline): MDHEN, SYDVKM. The CDR3 contains 12 residues. The V end was cut by 3 bases, the J end by 8 bases, with 10 bases between. CDR3 sequence: CASSLGQGGYTF. The CDR3 nucleotides read TGTGCCAGCAGTTTGGGCCAGGGAGGCTACACCTTC.